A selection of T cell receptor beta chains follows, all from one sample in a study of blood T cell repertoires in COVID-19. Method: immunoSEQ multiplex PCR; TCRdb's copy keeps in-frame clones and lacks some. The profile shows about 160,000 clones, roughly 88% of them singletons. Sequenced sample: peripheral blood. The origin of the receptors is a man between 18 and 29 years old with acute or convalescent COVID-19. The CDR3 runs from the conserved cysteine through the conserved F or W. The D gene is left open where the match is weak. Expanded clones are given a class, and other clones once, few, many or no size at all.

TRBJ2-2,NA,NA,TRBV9,CASTHEGTANTGELFF,TGTGCCAGCACCCACGAGGGGACTGCGAACACCGGGGAGCTGTTTTTT
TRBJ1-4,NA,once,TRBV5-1,CASSFGVATNEKLFF,TGCGCCAGCAGCTTCGGGGTAGCAACTAATGAAAAACTGTTTTTT
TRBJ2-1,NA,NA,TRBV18,CASSPSFLALTYNEQFF,TGTGCCAGCTCACCATCGTTTCTAGCTTTGACCTACAATGAGCAGTTCTTC
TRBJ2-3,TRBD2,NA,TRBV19,CASSIPQRGLSSTDTQYF,TGTGCCAGTAGTATTCCCCAGCGGGGGCTATCTAGCACAGATACGCAGTATTTT
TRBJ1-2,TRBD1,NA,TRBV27,CASSFTGDYGYTF,TGTGCCAGCAGTTTCACAGGGGACTATGGCTACACCTTC
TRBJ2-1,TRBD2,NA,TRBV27,CASRQGLAGPYNEQFF,TGTGCCAGCAGGCAAGGACTAGCGGGGCCCTACAATGAGCAGTTCTTC
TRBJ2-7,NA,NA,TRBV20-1,CSASQGGSGSYEQYF,TGCAGTGCTAGTCAGGGGGGTAGCGGATCCTACGAGCAGTACTTC
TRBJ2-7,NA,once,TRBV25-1,CASRGGGYEQYF,TGTGCCAGCAGAGGGGGTGGATACGAGCAGTACTTC
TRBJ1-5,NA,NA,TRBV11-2,CASSPTGSSNQPQHF,TGTGCCAGCAGCCCCACAGGGTCCAGCAATCAGCCCCAGCATTTT
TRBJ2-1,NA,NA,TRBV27,CASSPTGTLIASYNEQFF,TGTGCCAGCAGTCCAACCGGGACTCTCATAGCCTCCTACAATGAGCAGTTCTTC